The 8 T cell receptor beta chains given below trace back to one sample, sequenced in a study of shared clonotypes between healthy human individuals. Assay: immunoSEQ multiplex PCR; the TCRdb copy retains only in-frame clones and omits some. The table has roughly 1,100,000 clones, 70% to 80% seen once. The sample was memory CD4+ T cells sorted from blood. Subset specified: CD45RA-negative fraction. The receptors originated from a man aged 18 to 35 in good health.

V and J are TRBV7-2 and TRBJ2-3; 9 bases fit TRBD2. There are 15 residues in the CDR3. Trimming at V came to 5 bases and at J to 5 bases, leaving 8 bases not matched to a gene. CDR1 is SGHTA, CDR2 FQGNSA, per germline. DNA of the CDR3: TGTGCCAGCAGCCCATATAGCGGGAGAATAGATACGCAGTATTTT. Translating gives CASSPYSGRIDTQYF.

There are a few counts of this clone. V and J are TRBV10-3 and TRBJ1-6; no clear D. V dropped 0 bases and J dropped 7 bases, with 7 bases sitting between them. CDR3 size: 14 residues. Germline CDR1 and CDR2: ENHRY and SYGVKD. The DNA of the CDR3 is TGTGCCATCAGTGAGTCTGGGAGCAATTCACCCCTCCACTTT. Translation gives CAISESGSNSPLHF.

V gene TRBV2 combines with J gene TRBJ2-3; possibly TRBD2 for D (6 bases). V lost 8 bases to trimming and J lost 2 bases, with 17 bases between them. Germline V gene sequence: CDR1 SNHLY, CDR2 FYNNEI. The CDR3 contains 15 residues. The CDR3 bases are TGTGCCAGCGCCTTGCGGGGAGACTTCACAGATACGCAGTATTTT. It specifies CASALRGDFTDTQYF.

As for this clone: The same CDR3 arises from other DNA sequences in this sample as well. The genes are TRBV5-1 and TRBJ2-7; D is undetermined. V lost 4 bases, J lost 0 bases, and 5 bases lay in between. This CDR3 has 12 residues. CDR1 is SGHRS and CDR2 is YFSETQ in the germline V gene. The CDR3 region has the DNA TGCGCCAGCAGCGAGAGCTCCTACGAGCAGTACTTC. This sequence encodes CASSESSYEQYF.

This chain connects TRBV30 to TRBJ2-7; the D gene is possibly TRBD2 (6 bases). CDR1 and CDR2 from the germline V gene are GTSNPN and SVGIG (reference sequence). V lost 5 bases and J 7 bases, leaving 12 bases between the germline ends. The CDR3 sequence is 11 residues long. The CDR3 nucleotides read TGTGCCTGGGCTTCCCGGGGGGAGCAGTACTTC. As protein: CAWASRGEQYF.

The CDR3 spells CASSQERQVVNSPLHF. For the CDR3, the DNA is TGCGCCAGCAGCCAAGAGAGACAGGTAGTTAATTCACCCCTCCACTTT. This rearrangement joins TRBV4-1 to TRBJ1-6; D might be TRBD1 (6 bases). Germline V lookup: CDR1 MGHRA, CDR2 YSYEKL. Trimming pared 0 bases from V and 6 bases from J, leaving 12 bases between. This CDR3 has 16 residues.

The rearrangement joins TRBV7-9 to TRBJ2-1; TRBD2 agrees at 11 bases. Per the germline V gene, CDR1 is SEHNR and CDR2 is FQNEAQ (reference sequence). Trimming at V came to 5 bases and at J to 10 bases, leaving 10 bases not matched to a gene. The CDR3 length is 15 residues. The CDR3 DNA follows: TGTGCCAGCAGCAGTAGCGGGAGGGTTTCGGGAGAGCAGTTCTTC. This translates into CASSSSGRVSGEQFF.

V is TRBV7-2 and J is TRBJ1-2; D call uncertain. Germline CDR1 and CDR2: SGHTA and FQGNSA. Trimming removed 3 bases from V and 1 base from J, with 6 bases in between. The CDR3 sequence is 13 residues long. The CDR3 bases are TGTGCCAGCAGCTTGAGGGATAACTATGGCTACACCTTC. Protein sequence: CASSLRDNYGYTF.